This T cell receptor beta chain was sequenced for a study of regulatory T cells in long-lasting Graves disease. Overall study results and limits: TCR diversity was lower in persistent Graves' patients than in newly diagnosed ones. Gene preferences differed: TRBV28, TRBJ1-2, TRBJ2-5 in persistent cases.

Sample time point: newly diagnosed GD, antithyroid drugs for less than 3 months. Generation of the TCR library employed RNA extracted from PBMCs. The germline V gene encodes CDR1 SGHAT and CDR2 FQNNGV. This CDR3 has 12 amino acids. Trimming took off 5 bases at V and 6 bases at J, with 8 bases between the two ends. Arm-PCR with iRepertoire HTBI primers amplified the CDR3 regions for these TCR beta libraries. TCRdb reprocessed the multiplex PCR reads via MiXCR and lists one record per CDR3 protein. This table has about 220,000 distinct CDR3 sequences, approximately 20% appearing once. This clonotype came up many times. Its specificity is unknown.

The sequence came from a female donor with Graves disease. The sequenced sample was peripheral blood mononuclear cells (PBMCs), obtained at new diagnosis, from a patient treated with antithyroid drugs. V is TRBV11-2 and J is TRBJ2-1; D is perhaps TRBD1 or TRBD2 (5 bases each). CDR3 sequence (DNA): TGTGCCAGCAGCCCCGGGACCAATGAGCAGTTCTTC. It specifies CASSPGTNEQFF.